These T cell receptor beta chains were read from a single sample in a study of blood T cell repertoires in COVID-19. TCRdb keeps only in-frame clones here, not all; method: immunoSEQ multiplex PCR. The data hold approximately 99,000 clones, with approximately 86% observed a single time. Specimen: peripheral blood. Receptors were obtained from a man aged 45-60 years with COVID-19, enrolled during active disease. The conserved cysteine and the conserved F or W are not part of the CDR3 here. A D gene is named only where the DNA matches it firmly. Size values are once, few and many counts, or a class for expanded clones, and some rows have none.

V gene	J gene	clone size	D gene	CDR3 protein
TRBV6-4	TRBJ1-2	-	-	ASPFQRQGNNYGYT
TRBV9	TRBJ1-6	-	-	ASSVEQGNSPLH
TRBV14	TRBJ2-1	-	TRBD2	ASSQPGLAGVNEQF
TRBV2	TRBJ1-4	-	-	ASIRTVTNEKLF
TRBV4-1	TRBJ1-3	-	-	ASSQDRVTSGNTIY
TRBV5-4	TRBJ1-1	-	-	ASSFGGAGAGTEAF
TRBV5-4	TRBJ2-3	-	TRBD1	ASKPGQGITDTQY
TRBV28	TRBJ2-7	-	TRBD2	ATKRGLAGGTYEQY
TRBV2	TRBJ2-3	once	TRBD2	ASSEISGGTDTQY
TRBV30	TRBJ2-4	once	TRBD2	AWDGLARNIQY
TRBV9	TRBJ1-2	-	-	ASGEYPYGYT
TRBV27	TRBJ2-2	-	-	ASSPTKGGGAGELF
TRBV5-6	TRBJ2-7	-	-	ASSLDGGNDYEQY
TRBV5-1	TRBJ1-5	-	TRBD1	ASSPGTGGRGNQPQH
TRBV4-2	TRBJ2-7	-	TRBD2	ASSPSQRGLEEQY
TRBV14	TRBJ2-3	-	TRBD1	ASSQVPGQGDTQY
TRBV27	TRBJ1-2	-	-	ASSLDTGSNGYT
TRBV7-9	TRBJ1-1	-	TRBD1	ASSGTGGYTEAF
TRBV5-1	TRBJ1-1	-	TRBD1	ASSLGQGATEAF
TRBV10-2	TRBJ1-6	-	-	ASSESYSYNSPLH
TRBV7-2	TRBJ2-7	-	TRBD2	ASSLEFSGVTYEQY
TRBV7-2	TRBJ2-7	-	TRBD2	ASSLTAGGPGEFYEQY
TRBV5-1	TRBJ1-1	-	-	ASRGPDSQNTEAF